The clone carrying this T cell receptor (beta chain) has only a few counts. The sample belongs to a study of T cell responses to AZD1222 COVID-19 vaccine. Deletions cut 3 bases from V and 7 bases from J, with 6 bases between. This CDR3 contains 12 residues. Germline-derived CDR1 and CDR2 are MDHEN and SYDVKM. Method: immunoSEQ multiplex PCR; TCRdb's copy keeps in-frame clones and lacks some. The top ten hold roughly 8% of the sample, which has about 81,000 clones, 80% to 95% seen once. Source: peripheral blood, taken 28 days after the second AZD1222 dose. The V and J genes are TRBV28 and TRBJ1-4; D ambiguous. This TCR derives from an adult who received the AZD1222 COVID-19 vaccine. In nucleotides, the CDR3 is TGTGCCAGCAGTTTTCGGGGTGAAAAACTGTTTTTT. It codes for CASSFRGEKLFF. The variable domain in full, with the rest retrieved from reference TRBV28 and TRBJ1-4, is DVKVTQSSRYLVKRTGEKVFLECVQDMDHENMFWYRQDPGLGLRLIYFSYDVKMKEKGDIPEGYSVSREKKERFSLILESASTNQTSMYLCASSFRGEKLFFGSGTQLSVL.